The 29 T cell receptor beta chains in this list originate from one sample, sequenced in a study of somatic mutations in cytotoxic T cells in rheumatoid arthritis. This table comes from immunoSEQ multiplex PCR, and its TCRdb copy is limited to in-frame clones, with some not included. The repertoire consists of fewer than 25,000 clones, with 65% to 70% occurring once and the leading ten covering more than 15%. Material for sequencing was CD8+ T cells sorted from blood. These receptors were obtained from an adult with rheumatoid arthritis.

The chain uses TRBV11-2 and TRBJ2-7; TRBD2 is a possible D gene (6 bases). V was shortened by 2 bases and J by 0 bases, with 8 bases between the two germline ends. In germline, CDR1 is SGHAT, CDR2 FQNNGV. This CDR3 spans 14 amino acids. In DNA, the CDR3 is TGTGCCAGCAGCTTATGGCGGGGCTCCTACGAGCAGTACTTC. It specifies CASSLWRGSYEQYF. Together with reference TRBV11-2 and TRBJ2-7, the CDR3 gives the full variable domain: EAGVAQSPRYKIIEKRQSVAFWCNPISGHATLYWYQQILGQGPKLLIQFQNNGVVDDSQLPKDRFSAERLKGVDSTLKIQPAKLEDSAVYLCASSLWRGSYEQYFGPGTRLTVT.

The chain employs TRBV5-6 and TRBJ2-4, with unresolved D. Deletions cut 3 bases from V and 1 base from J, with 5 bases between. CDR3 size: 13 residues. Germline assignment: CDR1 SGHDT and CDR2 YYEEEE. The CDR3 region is CASSSGAKNIQYF. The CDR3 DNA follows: TGTGCCAGCAGCTCCGGGGCCAAAAACATTCAGTACTTC. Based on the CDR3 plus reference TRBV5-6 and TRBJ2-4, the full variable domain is DAGVTQSPTHLIKTRGQQVTLRCSPKSGHDTVSWYQQALGQGPQFIFQYYEEEERQRGNFPDRFSGHQFPNYSSELNVNALLLGDSALYLCASSSGAKNIQYFGAGTRLSVL.

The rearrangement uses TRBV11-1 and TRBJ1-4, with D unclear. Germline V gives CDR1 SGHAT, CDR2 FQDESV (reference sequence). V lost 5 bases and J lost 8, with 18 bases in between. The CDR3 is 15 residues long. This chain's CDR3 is CASSPVGRVGEKLFF. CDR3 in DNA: TGTGCCAGCAGCCCCGTCGGTCGGGTAGGGGAAAAACTGTTTTTT.

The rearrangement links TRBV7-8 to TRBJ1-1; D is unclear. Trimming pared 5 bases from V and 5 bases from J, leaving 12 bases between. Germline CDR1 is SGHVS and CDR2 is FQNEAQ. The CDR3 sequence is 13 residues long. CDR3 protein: CASSPGRRTEAFF. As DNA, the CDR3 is TGTGCCAGCAGCCCCGGCCGGAGGACTGAAGCTTTCTTT.

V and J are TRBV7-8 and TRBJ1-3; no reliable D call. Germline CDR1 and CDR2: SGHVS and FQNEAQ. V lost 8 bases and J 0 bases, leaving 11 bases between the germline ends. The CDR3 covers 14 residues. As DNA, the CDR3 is TGTGCCAGCTGGGATCCCGGCTCTGGAAACACCATATATTTT. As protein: CASWDPGSGNTIYF.

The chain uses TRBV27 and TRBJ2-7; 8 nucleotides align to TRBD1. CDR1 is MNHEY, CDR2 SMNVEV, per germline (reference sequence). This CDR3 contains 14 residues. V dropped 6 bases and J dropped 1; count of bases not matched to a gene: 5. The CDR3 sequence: CASSRTGQSYEQYF. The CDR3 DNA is TGTGCCAGCAGCAGGACAGGGCAATCCTACGAGCAGTACTTC.

For the CDR3, the DNA is TGTGCCAGCAGCCCCGAGGTTGGCAGGGGGCTAAGCACAGATACGCAGTATTTT. Encoded protein: CASSPEVGRGLSTDTQYF. The chain is built from TRBV27 and TRBJ2-3; 8 nucleotides agree with TRBD1. Losses at the gene ends were 6 bases for V and 0 bases for J; bases not matched to a gene: 14. CDR1 and CDR2 (germline): MNHEY, SMNVEV (reference sequence). The CDR3 covers 18 residues.

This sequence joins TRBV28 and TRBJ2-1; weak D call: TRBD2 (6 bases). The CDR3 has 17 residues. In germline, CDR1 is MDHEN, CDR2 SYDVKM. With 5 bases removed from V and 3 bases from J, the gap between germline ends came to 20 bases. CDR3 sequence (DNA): TGTGCCAGCAGTCCAGAGGAGGGGTTACTGAGCTACAATGAGCAGTTCTTC. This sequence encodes CASSPEEGLLSYNEQFF.

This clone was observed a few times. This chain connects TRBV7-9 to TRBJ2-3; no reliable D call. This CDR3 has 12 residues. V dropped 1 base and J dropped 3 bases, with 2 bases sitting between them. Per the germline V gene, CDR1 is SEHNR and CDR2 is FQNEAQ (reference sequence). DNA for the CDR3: TGTGCCAGCAGCTTAGAGACAGATACGCAGTATTTT. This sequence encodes CASSLETDTQYF.

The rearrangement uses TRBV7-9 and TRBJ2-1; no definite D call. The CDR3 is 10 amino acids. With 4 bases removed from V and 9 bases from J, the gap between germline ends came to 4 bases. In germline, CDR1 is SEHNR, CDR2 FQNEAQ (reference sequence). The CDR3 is CASSYGEQFF. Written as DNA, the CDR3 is TGTGCCAGCAGCTATGGTGAGCAGTTCTTC.

The CDR3 DNA follows: TGTGCCAGCTCACCACGGGAGGGGGACTTTTCCTACGAGCAGTACTTC. Protein sequence: CASSPREGDFSYEQYF. The chain joins TRBV18 to TRBJ2-7, with D possibly being TRBD2 (7 bases). This CDR3 is 16 amino acids long. Trimming cost V 1 base and J 1 base, with 14 bases left between them. The germline CDR1 and CDR2 sequences are KGHSH and LQKENI.

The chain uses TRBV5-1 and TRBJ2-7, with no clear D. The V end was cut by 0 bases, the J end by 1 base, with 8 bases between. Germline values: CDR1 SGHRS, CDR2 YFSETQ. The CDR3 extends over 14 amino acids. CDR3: CASSLGWESYEQYF. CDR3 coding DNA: TGCGCCAGCAGCTTGGGATGGGAATCCTACGAGCAGTACTTC. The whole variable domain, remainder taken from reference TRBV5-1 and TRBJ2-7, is KAGVTQTPRYLIKTRGQQVTLSCSPISGHRSVSWYQQTPGQGLQFLFEYFSETQRNKGNFPGRFSGRQFSNSRSEMNVSTLELGDSALYLCASSLGWESYEQYFGPGTRLTVT.

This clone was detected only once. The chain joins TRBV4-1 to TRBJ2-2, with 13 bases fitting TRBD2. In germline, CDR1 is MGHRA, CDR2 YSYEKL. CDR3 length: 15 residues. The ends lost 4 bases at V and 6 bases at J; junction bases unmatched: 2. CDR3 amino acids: CASSPGLAGAGELFF. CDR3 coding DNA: TGCGCCAGCAGCCCCGGACTAGCGGGGGCCGGGGAGCTGTTTTTT.

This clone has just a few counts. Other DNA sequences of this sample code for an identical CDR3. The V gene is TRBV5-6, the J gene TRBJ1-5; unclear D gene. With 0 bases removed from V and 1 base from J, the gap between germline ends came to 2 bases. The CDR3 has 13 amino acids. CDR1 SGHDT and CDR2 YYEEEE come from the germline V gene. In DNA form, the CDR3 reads TGTGCCAGCAGCTTGGGCAGCAATCAGCCCCAGCATTTT. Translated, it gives CASSLGSNQPQHF.

The CDR3 DNA reads TGTGCCAGCAGCCTTTGGGGGGGGAGGGAGACCCAGTACTTC. Translating it yields CASSLWGGRETQYF. The J gene is TRBJ2-5, the V gene TRBV5-4, with 7 bases matching TRBD2. After removal of 4 bases from V and 5 bases from J, the junction contained 8 bases not matched to a gene. Germline V gives CDR1 SGHNT, CDR2 YYREEE (reference sequence). The CDR3 consists of 14 residues.

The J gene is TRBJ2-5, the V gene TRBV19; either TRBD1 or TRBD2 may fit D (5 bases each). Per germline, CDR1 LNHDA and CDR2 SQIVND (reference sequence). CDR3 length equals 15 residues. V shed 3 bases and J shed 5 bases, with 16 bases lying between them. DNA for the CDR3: TGTGCCAGTAGTATTACTCCAGGGACGGGGGAGACCCAGTACTTC. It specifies CASSITPGTGETQYF.

CDR3 bases: TGTGCCAGCAGCTCCCAAGAGACCCAGTACTTC. This gives the protein CASSSQETQYF. This sequence joins TRBV7-9 and TRBJ2-5; D gene unclear. The ends were cut back, 4 bases at V and 1 base at J, with 1 base in the middle. The CDR3 spans 11 residues. The germline V gene encodes CDR1 SEHNR and CDR2 FQNEAQ (reference sequence).

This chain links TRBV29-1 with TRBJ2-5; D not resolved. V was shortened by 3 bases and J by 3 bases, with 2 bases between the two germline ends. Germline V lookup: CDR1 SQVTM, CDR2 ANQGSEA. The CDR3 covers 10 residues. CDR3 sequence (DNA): TGCAGCGTTGACGAAGAGACCCAGTACTTC. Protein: CSVDEETQYF.

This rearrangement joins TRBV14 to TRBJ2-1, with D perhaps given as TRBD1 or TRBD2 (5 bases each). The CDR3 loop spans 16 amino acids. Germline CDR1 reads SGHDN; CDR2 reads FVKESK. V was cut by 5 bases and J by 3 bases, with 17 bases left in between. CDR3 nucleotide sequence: TGTGCCAGCAGCGAGGGATGGGGCTACGGCTACAATGAGCAGTTCTTC. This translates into CASSEGWGYGYNEQFF.

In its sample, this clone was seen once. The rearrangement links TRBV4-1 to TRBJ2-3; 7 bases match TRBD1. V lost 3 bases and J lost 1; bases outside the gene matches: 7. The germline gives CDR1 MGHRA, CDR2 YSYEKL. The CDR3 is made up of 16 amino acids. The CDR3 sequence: CASSHTGTVGTDTQYF. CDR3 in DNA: TGCGCCAGCAGCCATACGGGGACAGTAGGCACAGATACGCAGTATTTT.

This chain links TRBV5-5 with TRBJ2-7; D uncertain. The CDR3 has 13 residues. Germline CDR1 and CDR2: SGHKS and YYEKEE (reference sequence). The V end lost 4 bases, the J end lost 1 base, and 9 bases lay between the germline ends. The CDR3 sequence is CASSHGISYEQYF. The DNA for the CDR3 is TGTGCCAGCAGCCATGGGATATCCTACGAGCAGTACTTC. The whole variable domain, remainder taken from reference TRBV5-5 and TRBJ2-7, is DAGVTQSPTHLIKTRGQQVTLRCSPISGHKSVSWYQQVLGQGPQFIFQYYEKEERGRGNFPDRFSARQFPNYSSELNVNALLLGDSALYLCASSHGISYEQYFGPGTRLTVT.

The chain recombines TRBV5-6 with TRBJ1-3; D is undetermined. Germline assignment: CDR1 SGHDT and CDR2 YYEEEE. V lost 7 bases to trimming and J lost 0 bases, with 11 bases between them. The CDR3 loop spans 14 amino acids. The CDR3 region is CASQDGLSGNTIYF. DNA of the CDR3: TGTGCCAGCCAAGACGGTCTCTCTGGAAACACCATATATTTT.

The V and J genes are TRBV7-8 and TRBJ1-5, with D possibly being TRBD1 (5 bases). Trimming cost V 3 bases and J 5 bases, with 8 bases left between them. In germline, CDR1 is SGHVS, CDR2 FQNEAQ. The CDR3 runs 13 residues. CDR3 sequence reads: CASSFVGDQPQHF. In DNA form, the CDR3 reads TGTGCCAGCAGCTTCGTGGGGGATCAGCCCCAGCATTTT.

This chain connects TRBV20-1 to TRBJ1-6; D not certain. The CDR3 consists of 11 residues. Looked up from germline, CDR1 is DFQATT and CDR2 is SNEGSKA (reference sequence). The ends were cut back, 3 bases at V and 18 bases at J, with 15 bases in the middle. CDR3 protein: CSARVGLGDHF. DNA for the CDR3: TGCAGTGCTAGGGTAGGACTGGGCGACCACTTT.

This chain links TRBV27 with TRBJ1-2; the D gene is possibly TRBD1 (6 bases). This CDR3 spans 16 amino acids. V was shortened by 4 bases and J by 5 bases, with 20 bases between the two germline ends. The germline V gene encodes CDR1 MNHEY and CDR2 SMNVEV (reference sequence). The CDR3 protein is CASSSSAGARGYGYTF. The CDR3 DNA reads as TGTGCCAGCAGTTCCTCGGCAGGGGCTCGTGGATATGGCTACACCTTC.

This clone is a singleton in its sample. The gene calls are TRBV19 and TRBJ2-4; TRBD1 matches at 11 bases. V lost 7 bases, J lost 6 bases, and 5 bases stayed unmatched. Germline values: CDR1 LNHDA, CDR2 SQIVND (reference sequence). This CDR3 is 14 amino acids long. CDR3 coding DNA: TGTGCCAGTAACCAGGGACAGGGGGTAAACATTCAGTACTTC. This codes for CASNQGQGVNIQYF.

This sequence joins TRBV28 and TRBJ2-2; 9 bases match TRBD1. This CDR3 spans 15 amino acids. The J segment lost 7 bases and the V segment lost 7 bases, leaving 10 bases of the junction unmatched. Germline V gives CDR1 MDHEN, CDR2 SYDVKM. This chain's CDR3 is CASILPGTGNGELFF. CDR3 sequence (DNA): TGTGCCAGCATCTTGCCAGGGACAGGGAACGGGGAGCTGTTTTTT.

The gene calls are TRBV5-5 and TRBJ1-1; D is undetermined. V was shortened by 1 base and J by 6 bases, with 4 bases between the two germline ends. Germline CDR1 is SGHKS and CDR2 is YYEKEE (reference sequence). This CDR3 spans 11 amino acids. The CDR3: CASSLISEAFF. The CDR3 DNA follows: TGTGCCAGCAGCTTGATCTCTGAAGCTTTCTTT.

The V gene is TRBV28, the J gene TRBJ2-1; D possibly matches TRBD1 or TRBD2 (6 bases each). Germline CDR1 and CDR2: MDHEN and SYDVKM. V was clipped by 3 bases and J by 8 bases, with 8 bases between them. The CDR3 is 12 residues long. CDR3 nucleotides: TGTGCCAGCAGTTTCGGGGGCGATGAGCAGTTCTTC. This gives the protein CASSFGGDEQFF.